A selection of T cell receptor beta chains follows, all from one sample in a study of graft-versus-host responses after intestinal transplantation. Their recognized antigens are unknown. Profiled with immunoSEQ multiplex PCR; TCRdb holds only in-frame clones, not every one. This table has approximately 90,000 clones, around 93% appearing once. This specimen was unstimulated CD8+ T cells sorted from spleen or lymph node cells, taken before transplant. Source of these receptors: a human donor who was the organ donor for an intestinal transplant. CDR3s include the opening cysteine and the closing phenylalanine or tryptophan. The D gene is left open where the match is weak. Rows may omit the clone size; those that give it use once, few, many or a size class.

d_call j_call clone_size v_call cdr3_nt cdr3_aa
- TRBJ2-1 - TRBV27 TGTGCCAGCAGTTTTACCGGACTACACATCAATGAGCAGTTCTTC CASSFTGLHINEQFF
TRBD1 TRBJ2-5 - TRBV11-3 TGTGCCAGCAGCTCGTCCGGGACAGGCCAAGAGACCCAGTACTTC CASSSSGTGQETQYF
- TRBJ1-1 - TRBV9 TGTGCCAGTACTAGATCGGGCGGACAGAACACTGAAGCTTTCTTT CASTRSGGQNTEAFF
- TRBJ2-1 - TRBV27 TGTGCCAGCAGTTTACTAGGGAATGAGCAGTTCTTC CASSLLGNEQFF
- TRBJ1-2 - TRBV2 TGTGCCAGCAGTGAAGATTTAGGGAACTATGGCTACACCTTC CASSEDLGNYGYTF
TRBD2 TRBJ2-1 - TRBV2 TGTGCCAGCAGTGCGACTAGCGGGGGACCCAATGAGCAGTTCTTC CASSATSGGPNEQFF
- TRBJ2-5 - TRBV6-5 TGTGCCAGCAGGGGACAAGAGACCCAGTACTTC CASRGQETQYF
TRBD1 TRBJ1-1 - TRBV5-1 TGCGCCAGCAGCCCGGACAGGGCGGCTGAAGCTTTCTTT CASSPDRAAEAFF
TRBD1 TRBJ2-7 - TRBV19 TGTGCCAGTACCCCGACAGGGGGAATCTACGAGCAGTACTTC CASTPTGGIYEQYF
TRBD1 TRBJ1-4 - TRBV5-6 TGTGCCAGCAGCCCCAACATAGACAGGGGCAATGAAAAACTGTTTTTT CASSPNIDRGNEKLFF
- TRBJ1-2 - TRBV5-6 TGTGCCAGCAGCTTGCTCCGTGATGGCTACACCTTC CASSLLRDGYTF
- TRBJ1-3 - TRBV6-4 TGTGCCAGCAGCCGAAGTCGGCGATCCCCCATATATTTT CASSRSRRSPIYF
- TRBJ1-2 - TRBV18 TGTGCCAGCTCACCATTCGGGGGAAGCCCCTATGGCTACACCTTC CASSPFGGSPYGYTF
- TRBJ2-2 - TRBV19 TGTGCCAGTACATGGGGGTTGTGGAACACCGGGGAGCTGTTTTTT CASTWGLWNTGELFF
TRBD1 TRBJ2-1 - TRBV27 TGTGCCAGCAGACCTGGGACAGGGGGTTCGGACAATGAGCAGTTCTTC CASRPGTGGSDNEQFF
- TRBJ1-1 - TRBV27 TGTGCCAGCAGTTTATCCCTTGTGGGCAGTCCGCTCTCCCGGGACACTGAAGCTTTCTTT CASSLSLVGSPLSRDTEAFF
TRBD1 TRBJ1-5 - TRBV19 TGTGCCAGTACCCCAGACAGGGGACATCAGCCCCAGCATTTT CASTPDRGHQPQHF
- TRBJ1-3 few TRBV11-1 TGTGCCAGCAGCTTAGATCAGGGAGTCTCTGGAAACACCATATATTTT CASSLDQGVSGNTIYF
- TRBJ2-1 - TRBV4-1 TGCGCCAGCAGCACGGGACTCCAAGGGGTAGGTAGTGAGCAGTTCTTC CASSTGLQGVGSEQFF
- TRBJ2-2 - TRBV4-1 TGCGCCAGCAGCCAAGTCCTAGCTAACACCGGGGAGCTGTTTTTT CASSQVLANTGELFF
- TRBJ1-2 - TRBV29-1 TGCAGCGTTGAGAGCGACCCCTATGGCTACACCTTC CSVESDPYGYTF
TRBD1 TRBJ1-2 - TRBV19 TGTGCCTCCCTCTCCAGGGGGCTGGGATATGGCTACACCTTC CASLSRGLGYGYTF
TRBD1 TRBJ1-1 once TRBV5-6 TGTGCCAGCAGCTTGGTCGGGACAGCTTACACTGAAGCTTTCTTT CASSLVGTAYTEAFF
TRBD1 TRBJ2-7 - TRBV19 TGTGCCAGTGGACAGGGTAGCAACGAGCAGTACTTC CASGQGSNEQYF